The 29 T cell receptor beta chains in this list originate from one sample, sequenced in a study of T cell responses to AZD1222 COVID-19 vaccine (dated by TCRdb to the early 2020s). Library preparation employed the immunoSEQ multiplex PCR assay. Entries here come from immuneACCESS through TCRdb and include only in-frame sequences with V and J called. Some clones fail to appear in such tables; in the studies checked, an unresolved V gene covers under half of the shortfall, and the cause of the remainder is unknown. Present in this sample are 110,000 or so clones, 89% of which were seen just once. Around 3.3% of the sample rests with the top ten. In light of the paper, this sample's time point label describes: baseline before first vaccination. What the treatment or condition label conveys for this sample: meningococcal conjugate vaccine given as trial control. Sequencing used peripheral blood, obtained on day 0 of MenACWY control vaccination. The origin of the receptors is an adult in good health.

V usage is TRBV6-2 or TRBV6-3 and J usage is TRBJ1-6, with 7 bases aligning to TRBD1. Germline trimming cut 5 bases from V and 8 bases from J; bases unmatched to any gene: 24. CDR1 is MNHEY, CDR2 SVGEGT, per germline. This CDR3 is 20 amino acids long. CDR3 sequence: CASSGLTRRDSDGGHSPLHF. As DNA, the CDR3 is TGTGCCAGCAGTGGATTGACTCGCCGGGACAGCGATGGGGGACATTCACCCCTCCACTTT.

The CDR3 is CASSPGQGVQETQYF. CDR3 DNA: TGTGCCAGCAGCCCGGGACAGGGAGTCCAAGAGACCCAGTACTTC. V gene TRBV11-1 combines with J gene TRBJ2-5, with TRBD1 matching over 9 bases. CDR3 length equals 15 residues. CDR1 and CDR2 (germline): SGHAT, FQDESV (reference sequence). The junction had 5 bases not matched to a gene; V was cut back by 5 bases and J by 1 base.

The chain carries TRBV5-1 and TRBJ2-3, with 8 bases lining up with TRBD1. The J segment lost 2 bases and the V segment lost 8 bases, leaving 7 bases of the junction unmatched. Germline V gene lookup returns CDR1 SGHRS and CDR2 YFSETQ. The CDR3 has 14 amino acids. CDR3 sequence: CASHQGAVTDTQYF. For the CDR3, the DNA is TGCGCCAGTCATCAGGGGGCTGTCACAGATACGCAGTATTTT.

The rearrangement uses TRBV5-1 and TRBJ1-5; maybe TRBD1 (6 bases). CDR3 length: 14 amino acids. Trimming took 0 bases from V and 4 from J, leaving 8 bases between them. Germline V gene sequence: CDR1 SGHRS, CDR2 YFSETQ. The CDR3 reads CASSLGGGNQPQHF. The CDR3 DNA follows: TGCGCCAGCAGCTTGGGAGGGGGTAATCAGCCCCAGCATTTT. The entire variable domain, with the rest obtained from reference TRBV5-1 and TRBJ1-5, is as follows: KAGVTQTPRYLIKTRGQQVTLSCSPISGHRSVSWYQQTPGQGLQFLFEYFSETQRNKGNFPGRFSGRQFSNSRSEMNVSTLELGDSALYLCASSLGGGNQPQHFGDGTRLSIL.

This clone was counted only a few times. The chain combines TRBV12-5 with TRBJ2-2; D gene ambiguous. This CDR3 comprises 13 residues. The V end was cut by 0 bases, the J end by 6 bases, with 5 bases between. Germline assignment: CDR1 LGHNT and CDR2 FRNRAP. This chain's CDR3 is CASGLVPPGELFF. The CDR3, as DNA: TGTGCTAGTGGTTTGGTACCGCCCGGGGAGCTGTTTTTT.

The CDR3 region has the DNA TGCGCCAGCAGCTTGGAGGTCCTGAACACTGAAGCTTTCTTT. Its translation: CASSLEVLNTEAFF. The chain joins TRBV5-1 to TRBJ1-1; no clear D gene. V shed 0 bases and J shed 0 bases, with 6 bases lying between them. The CDR3 is 14 amino acids. Germline assignment: CDR1 SGHRS and CDR2 YFSETQ.

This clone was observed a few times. CDR3 sequence: CASSRSGGIARETQYF. The CDR3 DNA sequence: TGTGCCAGCAGCCGGTCCGGGGGGATCGCCCGGGAGACCCAGTACTTC. The V and J genes are TRBV11-1 and TRBJ2-5; 7 bases match TRBD2. Germline values: CDR1 SGHAT, CDR2 FQDESV (reference sequence). The CDR3 has 16 residues. The V gene end was trimmed by 5 bases and the J gene end by 5 bases; junction bases not matched to a gene: 14.

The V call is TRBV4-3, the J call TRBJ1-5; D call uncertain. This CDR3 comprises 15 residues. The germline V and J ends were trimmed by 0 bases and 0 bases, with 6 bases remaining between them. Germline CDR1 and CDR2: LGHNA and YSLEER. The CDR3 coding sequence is TGCGCCAGCAGCCAAGAGTGGGTTAGCAATCAGCCCCAGCATTTT. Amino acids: CASSQEWVSNQPQHF.

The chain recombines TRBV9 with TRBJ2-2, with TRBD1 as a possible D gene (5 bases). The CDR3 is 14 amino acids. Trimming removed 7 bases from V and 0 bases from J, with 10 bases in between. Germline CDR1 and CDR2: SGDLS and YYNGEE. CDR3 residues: CASSQDSNTGELFF. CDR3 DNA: TGTGCCAGCTCACAGGATTCGAACACCGGGGAGCTGTTTTTT. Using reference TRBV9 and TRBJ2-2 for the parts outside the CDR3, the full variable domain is DSGVTQTPKHLITATGQRVTLRCSPRSGDLSVYWYQQSLDQGLQFLIQYYNGEERAKGNILERFSAQQFPDLHSELNLSSLELGDSALYFCASSQDSNTGELFFGEGSRLTVL.

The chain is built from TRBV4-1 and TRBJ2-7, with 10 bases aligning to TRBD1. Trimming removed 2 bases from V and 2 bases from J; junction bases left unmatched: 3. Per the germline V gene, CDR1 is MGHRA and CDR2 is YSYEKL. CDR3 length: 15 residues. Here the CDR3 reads CASSQRDRGPYEQYF. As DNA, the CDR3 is TGCGCCAGCAGCCAACGGGACAGGGGACCCTACGAGCAGTACTTC.

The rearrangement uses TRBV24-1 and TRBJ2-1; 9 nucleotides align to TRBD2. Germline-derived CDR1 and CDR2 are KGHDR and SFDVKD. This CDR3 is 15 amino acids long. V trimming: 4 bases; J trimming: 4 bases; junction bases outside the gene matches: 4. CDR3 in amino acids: CATSERTSEYNEQFF. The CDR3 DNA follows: TGTGCCACCAGTGAACGGACTAGCGAATACAATGAGCAGTTCTTC.

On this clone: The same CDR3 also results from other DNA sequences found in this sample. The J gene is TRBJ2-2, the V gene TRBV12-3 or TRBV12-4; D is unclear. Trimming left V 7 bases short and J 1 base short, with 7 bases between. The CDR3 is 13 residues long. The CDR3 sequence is CASTPGNTGELFF. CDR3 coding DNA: TGTGCCAGCACCCCGGGGAACACCGGGGAGCTGTTTTTT.

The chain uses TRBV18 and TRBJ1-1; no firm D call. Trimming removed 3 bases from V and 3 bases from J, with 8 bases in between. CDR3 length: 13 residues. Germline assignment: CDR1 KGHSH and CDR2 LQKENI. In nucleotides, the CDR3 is TGTGCCAGCTCACCCGCGAAGGACACTGAAGCTTTCTTT. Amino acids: CASSPAKDTEAFF.

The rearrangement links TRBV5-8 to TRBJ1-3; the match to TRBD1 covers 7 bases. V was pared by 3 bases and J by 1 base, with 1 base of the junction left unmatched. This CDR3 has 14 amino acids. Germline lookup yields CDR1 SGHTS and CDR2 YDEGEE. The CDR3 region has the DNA TGTGCCAGCAGCTCAGGGGGTTCTGGAAACACCATATATTTT. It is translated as CASSSGGSGNTIYF.

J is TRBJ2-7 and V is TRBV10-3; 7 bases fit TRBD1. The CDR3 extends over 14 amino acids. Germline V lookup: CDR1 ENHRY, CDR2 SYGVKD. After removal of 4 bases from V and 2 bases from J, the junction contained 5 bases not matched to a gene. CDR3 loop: CAISGQGGTYEQYF. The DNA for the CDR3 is TGTGCCATCAGTGGACAGGGTGGGACCTACGAGCAGTACTTC.

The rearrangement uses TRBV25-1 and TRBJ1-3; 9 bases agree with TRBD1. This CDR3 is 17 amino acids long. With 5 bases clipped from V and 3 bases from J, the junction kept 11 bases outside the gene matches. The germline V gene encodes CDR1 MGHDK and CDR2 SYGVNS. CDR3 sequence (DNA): TGTGCCAGCAGTTCGACAGGGGGAGTTGGTAGTGGAAACACCATATATTTT. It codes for CASSSTGGVGSGNTIYF.

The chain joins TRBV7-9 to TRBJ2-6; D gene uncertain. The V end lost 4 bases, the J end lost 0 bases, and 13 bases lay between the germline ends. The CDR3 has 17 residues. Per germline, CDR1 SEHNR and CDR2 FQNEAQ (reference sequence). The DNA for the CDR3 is TGTGCCAGCAGCTCGGTAACCCTAAGCTCTGGGGCCAACGTCCTGACTTTC. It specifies CASSSVTLSSGANVLTF.

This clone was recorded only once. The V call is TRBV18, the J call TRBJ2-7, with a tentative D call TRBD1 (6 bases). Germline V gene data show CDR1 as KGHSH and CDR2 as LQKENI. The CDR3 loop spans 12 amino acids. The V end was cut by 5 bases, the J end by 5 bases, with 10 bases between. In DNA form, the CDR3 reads TGTGCCAGCTCATCCAACAGGGACGAGCAGTACTTC. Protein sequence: CASSSNRDEQYF.

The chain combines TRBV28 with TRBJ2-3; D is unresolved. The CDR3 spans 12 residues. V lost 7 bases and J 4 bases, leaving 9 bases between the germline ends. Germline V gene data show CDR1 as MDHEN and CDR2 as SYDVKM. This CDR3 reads CASNLWADTQYF. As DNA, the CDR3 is TGTGCCAGCAACCTGTGGGCAGATACGCAGTATTTT.

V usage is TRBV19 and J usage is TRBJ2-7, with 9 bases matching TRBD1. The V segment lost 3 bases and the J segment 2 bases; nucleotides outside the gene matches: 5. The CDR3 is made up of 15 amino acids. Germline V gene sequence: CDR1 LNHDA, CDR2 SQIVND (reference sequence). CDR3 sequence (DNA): TGTGCCAGTAGTATGCCGGGACAGGGAACCTACGAGCAGTACTTC. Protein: CASSMPGQGTYEQYF. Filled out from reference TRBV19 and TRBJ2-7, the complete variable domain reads DGGITQSPKYLFRKEGQNVTLSCEQNLNHDAMYWYRQDPGQGLRLIYYSQIVNDFQKGDIAEGYSVSREKKESFPLTVTSAQKNPTAFYLCASSMPGQGTYEQYFGPGTRLTVT.

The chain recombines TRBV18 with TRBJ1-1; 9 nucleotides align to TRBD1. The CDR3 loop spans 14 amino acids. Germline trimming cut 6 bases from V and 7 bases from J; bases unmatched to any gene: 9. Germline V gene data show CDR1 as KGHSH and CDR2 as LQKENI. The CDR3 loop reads CASSLSEGQGEAFF. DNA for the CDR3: TGTGCCAGCTCCCTTAGTGAGGGACAGGGTGAAGCTTTCTTT.

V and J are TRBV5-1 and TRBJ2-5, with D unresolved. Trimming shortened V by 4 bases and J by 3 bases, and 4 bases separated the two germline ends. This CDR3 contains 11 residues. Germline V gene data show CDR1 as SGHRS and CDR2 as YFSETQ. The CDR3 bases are TGCGCCAGCAGCCACGAAGAGACCCAGTACTTC. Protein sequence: CASSHEETQYF. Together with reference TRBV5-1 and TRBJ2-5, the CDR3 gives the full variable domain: KAGVTQTPRYLIKTRGQQVTLSCSPISGHRSVSWYQQTPGQGLQFLFEYFSETQRNKGNFPGRFSGRQFSNSRSEMNVSTLELGDSALYLCASSHEETQYFGPGTRLLVL.

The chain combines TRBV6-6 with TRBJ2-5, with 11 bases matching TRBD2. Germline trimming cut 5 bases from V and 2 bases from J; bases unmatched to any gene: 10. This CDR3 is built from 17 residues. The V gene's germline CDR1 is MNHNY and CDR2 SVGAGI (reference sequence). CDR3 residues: CASSPTPSGGIQETQYF. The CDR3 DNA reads TGTGCCAGCAGTCCAACACCTAGCGGGGGGATTCAAGAGACCCAGTACTTC.

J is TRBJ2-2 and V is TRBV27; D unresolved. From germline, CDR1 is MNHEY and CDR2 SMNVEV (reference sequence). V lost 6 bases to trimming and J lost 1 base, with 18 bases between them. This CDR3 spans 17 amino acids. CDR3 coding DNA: TGTGCCAGCAGGCAGTCCCCCGTTAAGGAGAACACCGGGGAGCTGTTTTTT. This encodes CASRQSPVKENTGELFF.

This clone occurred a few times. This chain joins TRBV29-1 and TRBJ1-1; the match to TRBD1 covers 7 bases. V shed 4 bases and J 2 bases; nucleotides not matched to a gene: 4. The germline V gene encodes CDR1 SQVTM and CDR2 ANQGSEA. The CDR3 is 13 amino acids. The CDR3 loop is CSVGGQINTEAFF. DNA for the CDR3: TGCAGCGTTGGGGGACAGATCAACACTGAAGCTTTCTTT.

The CDR3 is CATSRPPGPQHF. CDR3 in DNA: TGTGCCACCAGCAGACCTCCGGGGCCCCAGCATTTT. The chain uses TRBV15 and TRBJ1-5; D gene uncertain. V lost 2 bases to trimming and J lost 9 bases, with 8 bases between them. Germline lookup yields CDR1 LNHNV and CDR2 YYDKDF (reference sequence). This CDR3 contains 12 residues.

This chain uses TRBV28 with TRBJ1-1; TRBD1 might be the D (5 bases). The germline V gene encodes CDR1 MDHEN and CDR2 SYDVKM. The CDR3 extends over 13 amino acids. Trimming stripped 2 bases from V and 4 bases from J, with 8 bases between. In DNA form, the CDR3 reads TGTGCCAGCAGTTTAGTGGGACGCACTGAAGCTTTCTTT. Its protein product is CASSLVGRTEAFF.

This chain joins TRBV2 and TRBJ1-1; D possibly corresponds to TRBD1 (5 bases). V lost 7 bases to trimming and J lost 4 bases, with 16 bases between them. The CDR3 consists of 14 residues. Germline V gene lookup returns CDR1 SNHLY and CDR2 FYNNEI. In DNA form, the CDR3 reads TGTGCCAGCACTATGGGGAGGGACTCCACTGAAGCTTTCTTT. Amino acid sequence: CASTMGRDSTEAFF.

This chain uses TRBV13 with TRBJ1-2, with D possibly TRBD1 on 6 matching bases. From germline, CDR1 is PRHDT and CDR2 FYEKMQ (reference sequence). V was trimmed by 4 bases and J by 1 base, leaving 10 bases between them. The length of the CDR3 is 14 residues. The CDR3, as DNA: TGTGCCAGCAGCTCCGGACAGAATAACTATGGCTACACCTTC. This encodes CASSSGQNNYGYTF.